These T cell receptor beta chains were read from a single sample in a study of blood T cell repertoires in COVID-19. Sequencing was performed with immunoSEQ multiplex PCR; in TCRdb, only in-frame clones are kept and a portion is missing. The sample lists fewer than 350,000 clones, 65% to 90% occurring once. Input material: peripheral blood. These receptors all stem from a human donor in a cohort sampled during active COVID-19. Each CDR3 is given without its conserved first and last residue.

J: TRBJ2-3; V: TRBV5-1; CDR3: ASSWEGGTDTQY
J: TRBJ2-3; V: TRBV29-1; CDR3: SVSGSTDTQY
J: TRBJ1-2; V: TRBV18; CDR3: ASSSGQGSGGYT
J: TRBJ1-1; V: TRBV7-3; CDR3: ASSEKTGAMNTEAF
J: TRBJ2-1; V: TRBV5-8; CDR3: ASSQQGSSYNEQF
J: TRBJ1-5; V: TRBV7-2; CDR3: ASSQQTGTHPQPQH
J: TRBJ2-3; V: TRBV3-1/TRBV3-2; CDR3: ASSPRLAGGQGDTQY
J: TRBJ1-2; V: TRBV6-5; CDR3: ASFGDLDYGYT
J: TRBJ1-6; V: TRBV5-8; CDR3: ASRQGAGSPLH
J: TRBJ1-2; V: TRBV5-5; CDR3: ASSFQENYGYT
J: TRBJ1-2; V: TRBV6-5; CDR3: ASTQSRDRGGYT
J: TRBJ2-2; V: TRBV5-6; CDR3: ASSLGWTSALGELF
J: TRBJ1-3; V: TRBV6-6; CDR3: ASSSGTGGYGNTIY
J: TRBJ1-6; V: TRBV19; CDR3: ASSAGQGIRSPLH
J: TRBJ2-7; V: TRBV30; CDR3: AWSRSGYEQY
J: TRBJ1-2; V: TRBV13; CDR3: ASSSYRQGVKYT
J: TRBJ2-3; V: TRBV3-1/TRBV3-2; CDR3: ASSQGTSDVDTQY
J: TRBJ1-6; V: TRBV6-5; CDR3: ASSSRVNSPLH
J: TRBJ1-1; V: TRBV15; CDR3: ATSREGQGGVAF
J: TRBJ2-7; V: TRBV30; CDR3: AWSYPGTYPYEQY
J: TRBJ2-7; V: TRBV6-5; CDR3: ASSYGAGGAYEQY
J: TRBJ2-7; V: TRBV7-9; CDR3: ASSPVVTGGQY
J: TRBJ2-3; V: TRBV6-5; CDR3: ASSLTGTGADTQY
J: TRBJ1-5; V: TRBV29-1; CDR3: SVAQGGGNQPQH
J: TRBJ2-3; V: TRBV11-2; CDR3: ASSFRLAVPDTQY
J: TRBJ2-1; V: TRBV19; CDR3: ASSKRLAGLKREQF
J: TRBJ2-7; V: TRBV7-9; CDR3: ASSLDGRGYEQY
J: TRBJ1-1; V: TRBV10-3; CDR3: AISESRDRNTEAF
J: TRBJ1-1; V: TRBV5-5; CDR3: ASSFGLILDTEAF
J: TRBJ1-6; V: TRBV5-1; CDR3: ASSLGAGPPLH
J: TRBJ1-5; V: TRBV15; CDR3: ATSRRQGSNQPQH
J: TRBJ1-2; V: TRBV9; CDR3: ASSLGQVSRRNYGYT
J: TRBJ2-1; V: TRBV6-6; CDR3: ASSPDRGLAGGPSYNEQF
J: TRBJ2-1; V: TRBV6-5; CDR3: ASSGSVDEQF
J: TRBJ1-1; V: TRBV14; CDR3: ASSQTHRSAEAF
J: TRBJ1-1; V: TRBV10-3; CDR3: AISEFGGAGTEAF
J: TRBJ2-7; V: TRBV18; CDR3: ASSPRQYEQY
J: TRBJ1-6; V: TRBV14; CDR3: ASSPFATRYSPLH
J: TRBJ1-1; V: TRBV3-1/TRBV3-2; CDR3: ASSPEGGAGTEAF
J: TRBJ2-3; V: TRBV10-2; CDR3: ASGTGGKSDTQY
J: TRBJ1-3; V: TRBV29-1; CDR3: SVSTGNGNTIY
J: TRBJ1-2; V: TRBV24-1; CDR3: ATSDTPYGYT
J: TRBJ2-5; V: TRBV24-1; CDR3: ATSDPGLAGQETQY
J: TRBJ2-7; V: TRBV19; CDR3: ATGQVPYEQY
J: TRBJ1-2; V: TRBV9; CDR3: ASKTQGNYGYT
J: TRBJ2-7; V: TRBV20-1; CDR3: SASPTSGDSEQY
J: TRBJ1-2; V: TRBV19; CDR3: ASSIEPGKYGYT
J: TRBJ2-7; V: TRBV5-4; CDR3: ASSFGNTAYEQY
J: TRBJ2-5; V: TRBV5-4; CDR3: ASSPGFGSGRQETQY
J: TRBJ1-6; V: TRBV3-1/TRBV3-2; CDR3: ASSPFDTSNNSPLH
J: TRBJ2-1; V: TRBV27; CDR3: ASSFGLAGNQF
J: TRBJ2-3; V: TRBV5-4; CDR3: ASSLKLEYRNTDTQY
J: TRBJ2-3; V: TRBV18; CDR3: ASSPRQISSTDTQY
J: TRBJ1-6; V: TRBV5-4; CDR3: ASSLPGQGAVNSPLH
J: TRBJ1-2; V: TRBV30; CDR3: AWTYSGKGALGYT
J: TRBJ1-2; V: TRBV24-1; CDR3: ATSDSGSLYGYT
J: TRBJ2-7; V: TRBV11-2; CDR3: ASSPQQGSVYEQY
J: TRBJ2-7; V: TRBV30; CDR3: AWSASGYEQY
J: TRBJ1-1; V: TRBV29-1; CDR3: SVHQTGGITEAF
J: TRBJ1-1; V: TRBV7-8; CDR3: ASSPETGRTEAF